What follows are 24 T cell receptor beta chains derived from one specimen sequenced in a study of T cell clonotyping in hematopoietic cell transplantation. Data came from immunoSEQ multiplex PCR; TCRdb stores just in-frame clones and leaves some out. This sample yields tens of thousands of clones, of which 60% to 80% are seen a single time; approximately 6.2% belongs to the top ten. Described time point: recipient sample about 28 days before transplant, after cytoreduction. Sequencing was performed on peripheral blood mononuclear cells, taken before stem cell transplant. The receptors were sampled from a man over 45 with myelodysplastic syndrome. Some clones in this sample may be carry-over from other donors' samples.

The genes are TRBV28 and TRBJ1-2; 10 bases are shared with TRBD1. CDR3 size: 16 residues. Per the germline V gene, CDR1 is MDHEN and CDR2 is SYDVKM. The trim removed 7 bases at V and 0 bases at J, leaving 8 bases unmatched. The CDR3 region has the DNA TGTGCCAGCACTACCCGACAGGGGGCGACTAACTATGGCTACACCTTC. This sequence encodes CASTTRQGATNYGYTF.

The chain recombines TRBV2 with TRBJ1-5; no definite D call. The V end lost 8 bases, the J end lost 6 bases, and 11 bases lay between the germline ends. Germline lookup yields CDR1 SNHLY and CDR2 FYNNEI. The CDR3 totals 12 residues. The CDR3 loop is CASGGSGQPQHF. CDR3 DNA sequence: TGTGCCAGCGGAGGGTCCGGTCAGCCCCAGCATTTT.

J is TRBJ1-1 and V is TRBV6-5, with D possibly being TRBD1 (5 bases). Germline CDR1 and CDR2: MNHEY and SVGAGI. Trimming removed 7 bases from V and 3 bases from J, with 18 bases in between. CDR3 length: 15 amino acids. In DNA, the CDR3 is TGTGCCAGCACCCCTAAGCGCGGGGCCGACACTGAAGCTTTCTTT. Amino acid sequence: CASTPKRGADTEAFF.

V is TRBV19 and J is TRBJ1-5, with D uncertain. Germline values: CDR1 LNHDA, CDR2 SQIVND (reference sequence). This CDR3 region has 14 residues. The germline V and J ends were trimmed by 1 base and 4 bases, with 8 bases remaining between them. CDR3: CASSIVGPNQPQHF. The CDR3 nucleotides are TGTGCCAGTAGTATAGTCGGACCAAATCAGCCCCAGCATTTT. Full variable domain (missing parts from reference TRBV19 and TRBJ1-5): DGGITQSPKYLFRKEGQNVTLSCEQNLNHDAMYWYRQDPGQGLRLIYYSQIVNDFQKGDIAEGYSVSREKKESFPLTVTSAQKNPTAFYLCASSIVGPNQPQHFGDGTRLSIL.

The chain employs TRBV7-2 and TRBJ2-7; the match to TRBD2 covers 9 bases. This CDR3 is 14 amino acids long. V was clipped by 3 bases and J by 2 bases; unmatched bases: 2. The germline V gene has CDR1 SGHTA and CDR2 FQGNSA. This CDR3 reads CASSFLAGPYEQYF. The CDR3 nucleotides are TGTGCCAGCAGCTTCCTAGCGGGGCCCTACGAGCAGTACTTC. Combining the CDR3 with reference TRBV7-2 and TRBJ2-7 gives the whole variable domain GAGVSQSPSNKVTEKGKDVELRCDPISGHTALYWYRQSLGQGLEFLIYFQGNSAPDKSGLPSDRFSAERTGGSVSTLTIQRTQQEDSAVYLCASSFLAGPYEQYFGPGTRLTVT.

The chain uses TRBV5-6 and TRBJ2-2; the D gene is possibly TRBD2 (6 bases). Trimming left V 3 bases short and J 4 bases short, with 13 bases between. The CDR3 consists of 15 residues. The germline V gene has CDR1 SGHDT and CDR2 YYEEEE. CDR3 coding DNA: TGTGCCAGCAGCTGGGGGGACCTAGGCACCGGGGAGCTGTTTTTT. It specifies CASSWGDLGTGELFF. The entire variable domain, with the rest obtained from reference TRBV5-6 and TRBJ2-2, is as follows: DAGVTQSPTHLIKTRGQQVTLRCSPKSGHDTVSWYQQALGQGPQFIFQYYEEEERQRGNFPDRFSGHQFPNYSSELNVNALLLGDSALYLCASSWGDLGTGELFFGEGSRLTVL.

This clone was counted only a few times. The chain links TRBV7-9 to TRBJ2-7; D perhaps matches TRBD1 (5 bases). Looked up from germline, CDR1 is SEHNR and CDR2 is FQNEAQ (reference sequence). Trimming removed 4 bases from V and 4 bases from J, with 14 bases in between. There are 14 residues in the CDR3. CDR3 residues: CASSSEFRAYEQYF. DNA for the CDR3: TGTGCCAGCAGCTCGGAATTCAGGGCTTACGAGCAGTACTTC.

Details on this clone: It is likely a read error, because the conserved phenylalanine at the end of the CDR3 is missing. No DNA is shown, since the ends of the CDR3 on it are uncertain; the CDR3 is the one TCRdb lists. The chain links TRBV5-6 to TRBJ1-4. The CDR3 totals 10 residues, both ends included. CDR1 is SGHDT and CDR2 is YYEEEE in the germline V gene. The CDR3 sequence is CASSFTQGPV.

The CDR3 here is CASSLNGYEQYF. As DNA, the CDR3 is TGTGCCAGCAGTTTAAACGGCTACGAGCAGTACTTC. This chain links TRBV27 with TRBJ2-7; D ambiguous. The CDR3 length is 12 residues. CDR1 is MNHEY, CDR2 SMNVEV, per germline (reference sequence). V was cut by 2 bases and J by 3 bases, with 5 bases left in between.

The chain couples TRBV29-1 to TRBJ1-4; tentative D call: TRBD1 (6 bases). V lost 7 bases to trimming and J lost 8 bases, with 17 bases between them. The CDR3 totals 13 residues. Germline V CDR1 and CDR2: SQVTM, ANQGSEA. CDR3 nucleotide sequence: TGCAGCGGAAAGGGGGAGGGAGGCGAAAAACTGTTTTTT. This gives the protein CSGKGEGGEKLFF.

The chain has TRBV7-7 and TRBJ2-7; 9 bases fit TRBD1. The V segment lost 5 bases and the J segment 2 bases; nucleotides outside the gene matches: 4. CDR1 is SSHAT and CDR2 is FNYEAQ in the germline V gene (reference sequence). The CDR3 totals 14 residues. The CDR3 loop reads CASSPGQGTYEQYF. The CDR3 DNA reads TGTGCCAGCAGCCCCGGACAGGGGACCTACGAGCAGTACTTC.

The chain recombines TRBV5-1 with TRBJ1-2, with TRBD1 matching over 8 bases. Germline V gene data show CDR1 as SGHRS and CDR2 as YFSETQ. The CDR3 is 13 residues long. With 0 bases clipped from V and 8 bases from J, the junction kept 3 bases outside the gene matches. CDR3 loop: CASSLGTGKGYTF. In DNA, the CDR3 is TGCGCCAGCAGCTTGGGGACAGGGAAGGGCTACACCTTC.

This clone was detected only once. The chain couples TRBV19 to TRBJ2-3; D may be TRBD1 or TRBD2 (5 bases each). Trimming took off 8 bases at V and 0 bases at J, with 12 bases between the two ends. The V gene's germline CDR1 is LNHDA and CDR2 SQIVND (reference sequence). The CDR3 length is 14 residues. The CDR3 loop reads CASGGAISTDTQYF. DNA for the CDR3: TGTGCCAGTGGGGGAGCAATTAGCACAGATACGCAGTATTTT.

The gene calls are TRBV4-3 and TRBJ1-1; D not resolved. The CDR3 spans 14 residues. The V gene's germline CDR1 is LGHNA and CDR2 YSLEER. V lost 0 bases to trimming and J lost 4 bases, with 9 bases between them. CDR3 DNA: TGCGCCAGCAGCCAAGATCTGGAGACCACTGAAGCTTTCTTT. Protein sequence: CASSQDLETTEAFF.

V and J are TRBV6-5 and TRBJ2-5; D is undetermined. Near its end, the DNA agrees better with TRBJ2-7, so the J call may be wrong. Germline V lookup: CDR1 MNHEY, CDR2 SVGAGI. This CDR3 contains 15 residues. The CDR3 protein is CASSYNGGSPYEQYF. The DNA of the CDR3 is TGTGCCAGCAGTTACAATGGCGGCAGTCCCTACGAGCAGTACTTC.

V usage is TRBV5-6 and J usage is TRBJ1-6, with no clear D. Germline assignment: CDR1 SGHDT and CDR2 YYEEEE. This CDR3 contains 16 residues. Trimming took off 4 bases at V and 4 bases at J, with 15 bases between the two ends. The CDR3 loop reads CASSLSADYYNSPLHF. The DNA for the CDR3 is TGTGCCAGCAGCCTCTCCGCGGACTATTATAATTCACCCCTCCACTTT.

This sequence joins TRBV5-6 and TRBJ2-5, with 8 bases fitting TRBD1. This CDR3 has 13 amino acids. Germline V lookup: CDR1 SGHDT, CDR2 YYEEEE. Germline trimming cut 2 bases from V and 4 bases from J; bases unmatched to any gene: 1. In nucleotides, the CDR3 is TGTGCCAGCAGCTTTGGACAGGGAGAGACCCAGTACTTC. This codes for CASSFGQGETQYF.

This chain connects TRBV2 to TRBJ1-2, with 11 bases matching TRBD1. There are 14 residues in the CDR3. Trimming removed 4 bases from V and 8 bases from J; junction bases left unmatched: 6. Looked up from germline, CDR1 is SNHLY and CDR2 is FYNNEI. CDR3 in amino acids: CASSVGTGGGGYTF. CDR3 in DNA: TGTGCCAGCAGTGTGGGGACAGGGGGTGGAGGCTACACCTTC.

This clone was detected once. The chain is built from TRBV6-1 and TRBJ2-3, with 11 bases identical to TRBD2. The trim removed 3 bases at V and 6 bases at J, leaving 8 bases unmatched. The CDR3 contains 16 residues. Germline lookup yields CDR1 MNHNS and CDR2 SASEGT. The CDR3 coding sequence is TGTGCCAGCAGTGATGTGCTAGCGGGGGGTGGGGATACGCAGTATTTT. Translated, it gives CASSDVLAGGGDTQYF.

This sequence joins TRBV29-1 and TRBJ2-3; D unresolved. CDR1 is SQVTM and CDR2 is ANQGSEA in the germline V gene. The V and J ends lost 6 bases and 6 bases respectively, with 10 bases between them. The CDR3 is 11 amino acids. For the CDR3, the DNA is TGCAGCGTCTTTGGGTATGATACGCAGTATTTT. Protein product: CSVFGYDTQYF.

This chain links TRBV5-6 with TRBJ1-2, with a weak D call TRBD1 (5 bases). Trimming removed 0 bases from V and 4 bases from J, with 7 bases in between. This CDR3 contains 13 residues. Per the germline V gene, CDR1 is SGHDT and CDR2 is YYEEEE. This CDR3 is CASSLAQGYGYTF. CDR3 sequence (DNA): TGTGCCAGCAGCTTGGCCCAGGGCTATGGCTACACCTTC.

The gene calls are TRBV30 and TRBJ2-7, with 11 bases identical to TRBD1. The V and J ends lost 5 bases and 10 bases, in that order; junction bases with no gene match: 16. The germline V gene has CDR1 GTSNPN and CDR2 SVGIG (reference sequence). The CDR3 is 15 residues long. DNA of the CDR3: TGTGCCTGGGAACCGGGACAGGGGGACTCGGCACCCCAGTACTTC. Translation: CAWEPGQGDSAPQYF.

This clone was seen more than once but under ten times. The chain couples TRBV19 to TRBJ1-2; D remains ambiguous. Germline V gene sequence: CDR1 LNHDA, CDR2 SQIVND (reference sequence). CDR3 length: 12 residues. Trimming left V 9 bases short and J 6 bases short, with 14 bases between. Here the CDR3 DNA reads TGTGCCAGCCTTTATGCCCCCGATGGCTACACCTTC. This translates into CASLYAPDGYTF.

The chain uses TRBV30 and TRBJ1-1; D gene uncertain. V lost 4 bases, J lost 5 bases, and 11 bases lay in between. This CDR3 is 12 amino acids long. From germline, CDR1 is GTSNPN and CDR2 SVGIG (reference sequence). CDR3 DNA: TGTGCCTGGAAATTCCGGGGTACTGAAGCTTTCTTT. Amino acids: CAWKFRGTEAFF.